The 16 T cell receptor beta chains below come from one sample, sequenced in a study of T cells after yellow fever vaccination. Using its own MiXCR run on the 5' RACE reads, TCRdb lists one record per CDR3 protein. The table includes 610,000 or so distinct CDR3 sequences, approximately 13% detected once. The input for sequencing was PBMCs, taken on the day of the yellow fever booster vaccination. The receptors were sampled from a young man who received the YFV17D yellow fever vaccine.

The V gene is TRBV6-1, the J gene TRBJ1-5; 7 positions match TRBD1. V lost 6 bases and J lost 0; bases outside the gene matches: 5. Germline CDR1 MNHNS, CDR2 SASEGT. CDR3 size: 15 residues. DNA for the CDR3: TGTGCCAGCAGAGGACAGGCTTATAGCAATCAGCCCCAGCATTTT. The encoded protein is CASRGQAYSNQPQHF.

The chain has TRBV20-1 and TRBJ2-1; a possible D gene is TRBD1 (6 bases). Germline values: CDR1 DFQATT, CDR2 SNEGSKA (reference sequence). The CDR3 sequence is 16 residues long. The DNA of the CDR3 is TGCTGTTTCCCGGGACATACAGATATCTCCTACAATGAGCAGTTCTTC. Protein product: CCFPGHTDISYNEQFF.

This clonotype was seen many times. This sequence joins TRBV12-3 or TRBV12-4 and TRBJ2-7; TRBD2 matches at 8 bases. This CDR3 comprises 15 residues. V lost 5 bases, J lost 3 bases, and 9 bases stayed unmatched. This chain's CDR3 is CASSPPGTRNYEQYF. CDR3 in DNA: TGTGCCAGCAGTCCCCCCGGGACTAGGAACTACGAGCAGTACTTC.

The genes are TRBV4-3 and TRBJ2-5; the D gene is possibly TRBD1 (6 bases). CDR1 is LGHNA, CDR2 YSLEER, per germline. The CDR3 extends over 16 amino acids. Deletions cut 0 bases from V and 4 bases from J, with 15 bases between. In nucleotides, the CDR3 is TGCGCCAGCAGCCAAGATGGGGGCCTCGGAGGAGAGACCCAGTACTTC. Translation: CASSQDGGLGGETQYF.

This clonotype has just a few counts. V is TRBV19 and J is TRBJ2-7, with 7 positions matching TRBD2. The CDR3 is made up of 13 amino acids. V dropped 6 bases and J dropped 0; count of bases not matched to a gene: 2. Germline CDR1 LNHDA, CDR2 SQIVND (reference sequence). The CDR3 DNA sequence: TGTGCCAGTAGGGGGGGGAACTCCTACGAGCAGTACTTC. Translation: CASRGGNSYEQYF.

This clonotype was seen at least ten times. The V gene is TRBV5-1, the J gene TRBJ1-1, with D hard to call. The germline V and J ends were trimmed by 0 bases and 1 base, with 4 bases remaining between them. Germline-derived CDR1 and CDR2 are SGHRS and YFSETQ. There are 13 residues in the CDR3. The CDR3 loop is CASSLDWNTEAFF. The CDR3, as DNA: TGCGCCAGCAGCTTGGACTGGAACACTGAAGCTTTCTTT.

The chain joins TRBV7-9 to TRBJ2-1; 9 bases agree with TRBD2. The CDR3 runs 15 residues. CDR1 is SEHNR, CDR2 FQNEAQ, per germline (reference sequence). Unmatched junction bases numbered 11, after V lost 7 bases and J lost 7 bases. The DNA for the CDR3 is TGTGCCAGCATCAAGACTAGCGGAGGGGTTAATGAGCAGTTCTTC. Protein product: CASIKTSGGVNEQFF.

Comment on this clonotype: An end of the junction differs from the germline gene, which may be a read error. The chain uses TRBV20-1 and TRBJ1-2, with D unresolved. The germline CDR1 and CDR2 sequences are DFQATT and SNEGSKA (reference sequence). The CDR3 runs 15 residues. For the CDR3, the DNA is TGCTGTGCTAGAGATAATCGGCGGGGATTGGGTGGCTACACCTTC. It specifies CCARDNRRGLGGYTF.

This clonotype was detected only a few times. The V call is TRBV4-1, the J call TRBJ1-1; D remains unclear. Germline V gene lookup returns CDR1 MGHRA and CDR2 YSYEKL. The CDR3 has 15 residues. Trimming left V 1 base short and J 0 bases short, with 9 bases between. The DNA for the CDR3 is TGCGCCAGCAGCCAAGTTGGTGCGATGAACACTGAAGCTTTCTTT. Its protein is CASSQVGAMNTEAFF.

This clonotype was observed a handful of times. The chain joins TRBV7-8 to TRBJ2-1; TRBD2 matches 15 bases. V lost 5 bases to trimming and J lost 10 bases; unmatched junction nucleotides: 6. The CDR3 has 15 amino acids. Germline V gene lookup returns CDR1 SGHVS and CDR2 FQNEAQ. CDR3 coding DNA: TGTGCCAGCAGCGGGACTAGCGGGAGGTTTTGGGAGCAGTTCTTC. Translation gives CASSGTSGRFWEQFF.

This clonotype was counted between two and nine times. The rearrangement uses TRBV29-1 and TRBJ1-1; D unresolved. The CDR3 extends over 12 amino acids. The V end lost 7 bases, the J end lost 4 bases, and 13 bases lay between the germline ends. The germline V gene encodes CDR1 SQVTM and CDR2 ANQGSEA. CDR3 nucleotides: TGCAGCGGACGCCCGCTAGGCACTGAAGCTTTCTTT. It yields the protein CSGRPLGTEAFF. The whole variable domain, remainder taken from reference TRBV29-1 and TRBJ1-1, is SAVISQKPSRDICQRGTSLTIQCQVDSQVTMMFWYRQQPGQSLTLIATANQGSEATYESGFVIDKFPISRPNLTFSTLTVSNMSPEDSSIYLCSGRPLGTEAFFGQGTRLTVV.

This clonotype was recorded at least ten times. This rearrangement joins TRBV5-1 to TRBJ1-1; 9 bases agree with TRBD1. Germline-derived CDR1 and CDR2 are SGHRS and YFSETQ. This CDR3 comprises 15 residues. V dropped 0 bases and J dropped 6; count of bases not matched to a gene: 6. The CDR3 sequence: CASSLAGQGNSEAFF. The CDR3 nucleotides read TGCGCCAGCAGCTTGGCGGGACAGGGTAACTCTGAAGCTTTCTTT.

This clonotype has more than one count but fewer than ten. The chain carries TRBV24-1 and TRBJ2-6, with TRBD1 identical over 9 bases. V was pared by 3 bases and J by 2 bases, with 7 bases of the junction left unmatched. CDR1 and CDR2 (germline): KGHDR, SFDVKD. This CDR3 contains 18 residues. In DNA form, the CDR3 reads TGTGCCACCAGTGATCCCGGACAGGGGCTGGCTGGGGCCAACGTCCTGACTTTC. It yields the protein CATSDPGQGLAGANVLTF.

The V gene is TRBV20-1, the J gene TRBJ2-4, with D tentatively TRBD2 (5 bases). The CDR3 covers 13 residues. Germline V gene lookup returns CDR1 DFQATT and CDR2 SNEGSKA (reference sequence). V lost 3 bases and J lost 4, with 10 bases in between. The CDR3 reads CSASRGNKNIQYF. DNA for the CDR3: TGCAGTGCTAGCCGGGGAAATAAAAACATTCAGTACTTC.

This clonotype was picked up a small number of times. J is TRBJ1-2 and V is TRBV7-2; TRBD1 is a possible D gene (5 bases). The CDR3 covers 12 residues. V was trimmed by 7 bases and J by 8 bases, leaving 14 bases between them. From germline, CDR1 is SGHTA and CDR2 FQGNSA. CDR3 sequence reads: CASISRGIGYTF. In nucleotides, the CDR3 is TGTGCCAGCATCTCGAGGGGTATAGGCTACACCTTC.

J is TRBJ2-1 and V is TRBV11-2; no definite D call. V was trimmed by 5 bases and J by 4 bases, leaving 12 bases between them. Germline V CDR1 and CDR2: SGHAT, FQNNGV. This CDR3 has 14 residues. The CDR3 sequence is CASSPRNRYNEQFF. The CDR3 nucleotides are TGTGCCAGCAGCCCCCGGAATCGGTACAATGAGCAGTTCTTC.